These 28 T cell receptor beta chains were sequenced from one sample in a study of PD-L1 blockade in urothelial cancer. Here immunoSEQ multiplex PCR was the method, and the copy in TCRdb shows in-frame clones only, minus some. Among about 90,000 clones, roughly nine tenths were seen once, and the ten largest hold approximately 9%. The starting material was PBMCs, obtained around atezolizumab (anti-PD-L1) treatment. The source is a man in his 60s with urothelial cancer.

This clone was picked up a small number of times. The chain links TRBV4-3 to TRBJ2-7; possible D gene TRBD2, 7 bases. V shed 0 bases and J shed 4 bases, with 19 bases lying between them. The V gene's germline CDR1 is LGHNA and CDR2 YSLEER. CDR3 length equals 17 residues. In nucleotides, the CDR3 is TGCGCCAGCAGCCAAGAAATTGGGGGGGCGATCGGATACGAGCAGTACTTC. It codes for CASSQEIGGAIGYEQYF.

The chain uses TRBV20-1 and TRBJ2-7; the D gene is possibly TRBD2 (5 bases). The CDR3 runs to 11 residues. The germline V and J ends were trimmed by 4 bases and 6 bases, with 10 bases remaining between them. Germline CDR1 is DFQATT and CDR2 is SNEGSKA (reference sequence). CDR3 loop: CSATQLGEQYF. CDR3 in DNA: TGCAGTGCTACTCAACTAGGCGAGCAGTACTTC.

This chain links TRBV6-1 with TRBJ1-2; 11 bases match TRBD1. Unmatched junction bases numbered 8, after V lost 4 bases and J lost 7 bases. CDR3 length: 15 residues. In germline, CDR1 is MNHNS, CDR2 SASEGT. The CDR3 protein is CASSGQGQGVFGYTF. In nucleotides, the CDR3 is TGTGCCAGCAGTGGGCAGGGACAGGGGGTTTTTGGCTACACCTTC.

The chain employs TRBV7-2 and TRBJ1-2; D is possibly TRBD1 (5 bases). CDR1 SGHTA and CDR2 FQGNSA come from the germline V gene. The V and J ends lost 5 bases and 2 bases respectively, with 12 bases between them. CDR3 size: 14 residues. CDR3 DNA sequence: TGTGCCAGCAGCCCAATGGCAGGGAACTATGGCTACACCTTC. It specifies CASSPMAGNYGYTF.

V and J are TRBV6-5 and TRBJ1-1, with D tentatively TRBD1 (6 bases). Trimming pared 5 bases from V and 11 bases from J, leaving 21 bases between. Germline V CDR1 and CDR2: MNHEY, SVGAGI. The CDR3 is 14 residues long. The CDR3: CASSTMSGGRGAFF. The CDR3 DNA reads as TGTGCCAGCAGTACGATGAGCGGGGGGCGCGGGGCTTTCTTT.

V is TRBV5-6 and J is TRBJ2-5; TRBD2 aligns across 9 bases. V lost 1 base, J lost 1 base, and 5 bases stayed unmatched. Germline CDR1 reads SGHDT; CDR2 reads YYEEEE. The CDR3 length is 16 residues. The CDR3 spells CASSLLAGVGQETQYF. The CDR3 DNA sequence: TGTGCCAGCAGCTTGTTAGCGGGAGTCGGCCAAGAGACCCAGTACTTC.

This sequence joins TRBV7-2 and TRBJ2-1; 11 positions match TRBD2. J gave up 5 bases and V 5 bases, and 5 bases lay outside the gene matches. Germline-derived CDR1 and CDR2 are SGHTA and FQGNSA. CDR3 size: 15 residues. In DNA form, the CDR3 reads TGTGCCAGCAGCCAAACTAGCGGGGGCCACAATGAGCAGTTCTTC. It yields the protein CASSQTSGGHNEQFF.

The V gene is TRBV29-1, the J gene TRBJ2-1; TRBD1 is a possible D gene (6 bases). The CDR3 covers 14 residues. V was clipped by 7 bases and J by 5 bases, with 18 bases between them. CDR1 is SQVTM, CDR2 ANQGSEA, per germline. CDR3: CSAHGQPANNEQFF. CDR3 DNA: TGCAGCGCTCATGGACAGCCCGCAAACAATGAGCAGTTCTTC.

The chain recombines TRBV11-2 with TRBJ1-6, with a weak D call TRBD1 (6 bases). This CDR3 region has 16 residues. The V gene's germline CDR1 is SGHAT and CDR2 FQNNGV. V gave up 5 bases and J gave up 2 bases, with 13 bases separating them. The CDR3 sequence is CASSPWDTTYNSPLHF. As DNA, the CDR3 is TGTGCCAGCAGCCCGTGGGACACTACCTATAATTCACCCCTCCACTTT.

The DNA for the CDR3 is TGTGCCAGCAGCGTAGACAACAGCTATGGCTACACCTTC. This translates into CASSVDNSYGYTF. The chain links TRBV9 to TRBJ1-2, with D unresolved. V lost 0 bases and J 4 bases, leaving 7 bases between the germline ends. Germline CDR1 SGDLS, CDR2 YYNGEE. CDR3 length: 13 amino acids.

The V and J genes are TRBV4-1 and TRBJ2-5; TRBD1 matches at 7 bases. The length of the CDR3 is 14 residues. Per the germline V gene, CDR1 is MGHRA and CDR2 is YSYEKL. V was pared by 6 bases and J by 1 base, with 5 bases of the junction left unmatched. The CDR3 DNA is TGCGCCAGCAGTTTACAGGGGATCCAAGAGACCCAGTACTTC. Amino acid sequence: CASSLQGIQETQYF.

The chain employs TRBV29-1 and TRBJ2-7; 8 positions agree with TRBD2. Per germline, CDR1 SQVTM and CDR2 ANQGSEA. The CDR3 length is 12 residues. The V and J ends lost 4 bases and 7 bases, in that order; junction bases with no gene match: 6. In nucleotides, the CDR3 is TGCAGCGTTGGAGACGGGAGGGGAGAGCAGTACTTC. This encodes CSVGDGRGEQYF.

The rearrangement joins TRBV7-2 to TRBJ1-2; 9 positions match TRBD1. Per germline, CDR1 SGHTA and CDR2 FQGNSA. The junction had 8 bases not matched to a gene; V was cut back by 1 base and J by 8 bases. This CDR3 spans 15 amino acids. CDR3 nucleotide sequence: TGTGCCAGCAGCTTAGGCCCCACAGGGGGCGGCGGCTACACCTTC. Translation gives CASSLGPTGGGGYTF.

The V and J genes are TRBV28 and TRBJ1-5, with D possibly being TRBD1 (6 bases). Trimming cost V 6 bases and J 10 bases, with 16 bases left between them. Germline CDR1 is MDHEN and CDR2 is SYDVKM. CDR3 length equals 13 residues. CDR3 loop: CASRPGQSIPQHF. In DNA, the CDR3 is TGTGCCAGCAGACCGGGACAAAGTATACCCCAGCATTTT.

The chain recombines TRBV13 with TRBJ2-4; D is uncertain. V lost 2 bases and J lost 0, with 8 bases in between. The CDR3 consists of 15 residues. In germline, CDR1 is PRHDT, CDR2 FYEKMQ (reference sequence). CDR3: CASSLNSLAKNIQYF. The CDR3 region has the DNA TGTGCCAGCAGCTTAAATAGTCTAGCCAAAAACATTCAGTACTTC.

This clone was detected only once. The V and J genes are TRBV19 and TRBJ2-1, with 10 bases identical to TRBD2. Germline-derived CDR1 and CDR2 are LNHDA and SQIVND (reference sequence). Trimming took 2 bases from V and 10 from J; bases not matched to a gene: 8. This CDR3 has 15 amino acids. CDR3 coding DNA: TGTGCCAGTAGTATACCTAGCGGGGGTTCCGGGGAGCAGTTCTTC. It yields the protein CASSIPSGGSGEQFF.

The chain combines TRBV7-2 with TRBJ2-2, with TRBD2 matching 11 bases. The CDR3 is made up of 16 amino acids. Per the germline V gene, CDR1 is SGHTA and CDR2 is FQGNSA. Germline trimming cut 1 base from V and 7 bases from J; bases unmatched to any gene: 5. In nucleotides, the CDR3 is TGTGCCAGCAGCTTAGGGCCTAGCGGGGGGCACGGGGAGCTGTTTTTT. Translation gives CASSLGPSGGHGELFF.

The gene calls are TRBV7-9 and TRBJ2-3; perhaps TRBD1 as D (6 bases). With 3 bases removed from V and 2 bases from J, the gap between germline ends came to 9 bases. The germline V gene has CDR1 SEHNR and CDR2 FQNEAQ (reference sequence). The CDR3 extends over 14 amino acids. In DNA form, the CDR3 reads TGTGCCAGCAGCTTCCGACAGGCCACAGATACGCAGTATTTT. This encodes CASSFRQATDTQYF.

The genes are TRBV2 and TRBJ2-1; D possibly corresponds to TRBD2 (5 bases). The germline V gene has CDR1 SNHLY and CDR2 FYNNEI. V was pared by 8 bases and J by 8 bases, with 13 bases between. This CDR3 is 12 amino acids long. CDR3 coding DNA: TGTGCCAGCTCCCCCCGGGAAGATGAGCAGTTCTTC. This encodes CASSPREDEQFF.

This chain links TRBV28 with TRBJ2-1, with TRBD2 identical over 13 bases. The CDR3 is 16 residues long. Per the germline V gene, CDR1 is MDHEN and CDR2 is SYDVKM. V lost 4 bases and J lost 7; bases outside the gene matches: 7. As DNA, the CDR3 is TGTGCCAGCAGTTCACCGGGACTAGCGGGATTTAATGAGCAGTTCTTC. Its protein is CASSSPGLAGFNEQFF.

The chain has TRBV6-5 and TRBJ1-1; D call uncertain. This CDR3 region has 11 residues. Per germline, CDR1 MNHEY and CDR2 SVGAGI. V was pared by 2 bases and J by 9 bases, with 7 bases between. This chain's CDR3 is CASSYLSKAFF. CDR3 coding DNA: TGTGCCAGCAGTTACCTATCCAAAGCTTTCTTT.

The chain carries TRBV11-2 and TRBJ1-3, with TRBD1 as a possible D gene (5 bases). Trimming pared 4 bases from V and 0 bases from J, leaving 22 bases between. The CDR3 consists of 19 residues. Germline assignment: CDR1 SGHAT and CDR2 FQNNGV. This chain's CDR3 is CASSSPPGRRGSSGNTIYF. The CDR3 coding sequence is TGTGCCAGCAGCTCCCCCCCAGGTCGTAGGGGTAGCTCTGGAAACACCATATATTTT.

This chain uses TRBV4-1 with TRBJ2-7; possible D gene TRBD1, 5 bases. The germline gives CDR1 MGHRA, CDR2 YSYEKL. The ends were cut back, 0 bases at V and 7 bases at J, with 16 bases in the middle. The CDR3 is 15 amino acids. The CDR3 DNA sequence: TGCGCCAGCAGCCAAGATGGGCAGGGCCCTGGGGAGCAGTACTTC. This gives the protein CASSQDGQGPGEQYF.

The V and J genes are TRBV5-1 and TRBJ2-7, with TRBD1 matching 9 bases. With 0 bases clipped from V and 1 base from J, the junction kept 2 bases outside the gene matches. This CDR3 is 15 amino acids long. Per the germline V gene, CDR1 is SGHRS and CDR2 is YFSETQ. The CDR3 region has the DNA TGCGCCAGCAGCTTGGGGGGGACAGGGTCCTACGAGCAGTACTTC. Residues: CASSLGGTGSYEQYF.

This chain connects TRBV9 to TRBJ2-1; 7 bases map to TRBD1. The CDR3 spans 15 residues. The germline gives CDR1 SGDLS, CDR2 YYNGEE. After removal of 0 bases from V and 2 bases from J, the junction contained 2 bases not matched to a gene. CDR3 coding DNA: TGTGCCAGCAGCGTAGGCAGGGGGACCTACAATGAGCAGTTCTTC. Translated: CASSVGRGTYNEQFF.

The rearrangement links TRBV19 to TRBJ2-7; TRBD2 matches at 7 bases. Germline lookup yields CDR1 LNHDA and CDR2 SQIVND (reference sequence). The CDR3 totals 15 residues. The J segment lost 4 bases and the V segment lost 4 bases, leaving 10 bases of the junction unmatched. CDR3 bases: TGTGCCAGTAGTAACGGGGTGTCGGGGGGTTACGAGCAGTACTTC. This translates into CASSNGVSGGYEQYF.

The V gene is TRBV5-4, the J gene TRBJ2-3; TRBD2 matches 12 bases. Germline trimming cut 3 bases from V and 1 base from J; bases unmatched to any gene: 3. CDR1 and CDR2 (germline): SGHNT, YYREEE (reference sequence). The length of the CDR3 is 16 residues. The CDR3 sequence: CASSSGTSGRTDTQYF. The CDR3 DNA is TGTGCCAGCAGCTCGGGGACTAGCGGGCGCACAGATACGCAGTATTTT. Based on the CDR3 plus reference TRBV5-4 and TRBJ2-3, the full variable domain is ETGVTQSPTHLIKTRGQQVTLRCSSQSGHNTVSWYQQALGQGPQFIFQYYREEENGRGNFPPRFSGLQFPNYSSELNVNALELDDSALYLCASSSGTSGRTDTQYFGPGTRLTVL.

The chain combines TRBV11-3 with TRBJ2-5; tentative D call: TRBD1 (5 bases). V lost 0 bases to trimming and J lost 5 bases, with 7 bases between them. CDR3 length equals 13 residues. Germline CDR1 and CDR2: SGHNT and YENEEA. As DNA, the CDR3 is TGTGCCAGCAGCTTAGACAAGGGGGAGACCCAGTACTTC. This codes for CASSLDKGETQYF.